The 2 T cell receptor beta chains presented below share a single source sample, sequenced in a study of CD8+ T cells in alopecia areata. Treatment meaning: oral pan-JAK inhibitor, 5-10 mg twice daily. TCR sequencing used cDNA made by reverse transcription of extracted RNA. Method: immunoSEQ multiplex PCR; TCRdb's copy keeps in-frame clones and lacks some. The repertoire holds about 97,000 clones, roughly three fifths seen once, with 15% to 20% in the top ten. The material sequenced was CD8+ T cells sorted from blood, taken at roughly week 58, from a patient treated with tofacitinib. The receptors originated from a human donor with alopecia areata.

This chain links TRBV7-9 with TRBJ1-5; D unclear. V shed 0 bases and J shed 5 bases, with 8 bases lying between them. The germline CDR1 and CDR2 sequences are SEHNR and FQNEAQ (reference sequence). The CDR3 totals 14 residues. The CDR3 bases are TGTGCCAGCAGCTTAGCAGGGTATGATCAGCCCCAGCATTTT. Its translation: CASSLAGYDQPQHF.

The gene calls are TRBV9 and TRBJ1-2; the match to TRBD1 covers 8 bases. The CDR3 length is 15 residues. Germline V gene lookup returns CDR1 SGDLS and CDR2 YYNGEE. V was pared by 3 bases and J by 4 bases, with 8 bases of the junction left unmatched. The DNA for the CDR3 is TGTGCCAGCAGCGGGATGGGACAGGAGAGCTATGGCTACACCTTC. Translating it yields CASSGMGQESYGYTF.